The clone carrying this TCR beta chain was detected once. Germline CDR1 LGHNT, CDR2 FRNRAP. The CDR3 has 15 residues. The V gene end was trimmed by 2 bases and the J gene end by 7 bases; junction bases not matched to a gene: 6. This sample is drawn from a study of cytomegalovirus exposure and HLA in healthy donors. Generated by immunoSEQ multiplex PCR, the TCRdb table keeps only in-frame clones and is missing some. The profile covers just under 150,000 clones, with 87% appearing a single time and 4.5% to 5.5% taken by the ten largest. The chain uses TRBV12-5 and TRBJ2-1; 9 bases are shared with TRBD2. The specimen was PBMCs. The sequence was obtained from a man aged 18 to 30 in good health and CMV-seropositive. The CDR3 sequence: CASGLSSGGPNEQFF. As DNA, the CDR3 is TGTGCTAGTGGTTTGTCCAGCGGGGGGCCTAATGAGCAGTTCTTC.